This T cell receptor beta chain was sequenced in a study of cytomegalovirus exposure and HLA in healthy donors. The CDR3 loop spans 13 amino acids. Germline V lookup: CDR1 WSHSY, CDR2 SAAADI. Trimming stripped 6 bases from V and 4 bases from J, with 9 bases between. This clone has only a few counts. Both 60 Vbeta primers and 13 Jbeta primers went into the PCR. Using immunoSEQ multiplex PCR, the repertoire was profiled, and TCRdb retains in-frame clones only, with some absent. Of approximately 200,000 clones listed, 83% are singletons. This chain connects TRBV10-2 to TRBJ1-4; D possibly corresponds to TRBD1 (6 bases). Sequencing input: PBMCs. The TCR was taken from a girl aged 5-17 years in good health and CMV-seronegative. CDR3 in amino acids: CASRDSGNEKLFF. CDR3 bases: TGCGCCAGCAGGGACAGTGGTAATGAAAAACTGTTTTTT.